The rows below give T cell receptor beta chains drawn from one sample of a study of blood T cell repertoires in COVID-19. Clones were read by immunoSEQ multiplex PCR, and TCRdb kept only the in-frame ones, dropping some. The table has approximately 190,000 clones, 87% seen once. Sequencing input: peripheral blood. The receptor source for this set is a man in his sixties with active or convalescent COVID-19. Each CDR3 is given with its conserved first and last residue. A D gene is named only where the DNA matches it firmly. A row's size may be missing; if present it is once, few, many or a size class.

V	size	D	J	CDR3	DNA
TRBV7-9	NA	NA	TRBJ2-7	CASSRPGYEQYF	TGTGCCAGCAGCCGTCCGGGATACGAGCAGTACTTC
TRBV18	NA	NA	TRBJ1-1	CASSPPGEGKNTEAFF	TGTGCCAGCTCACCACCGGGGGAGGGAAAGAACACTGAAGCTTTCTTT
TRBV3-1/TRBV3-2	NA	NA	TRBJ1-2	CASSFDSNYGYTF	TGTGCCAGCAGTTTCGACAGTAACTATGGCTACACCTTC
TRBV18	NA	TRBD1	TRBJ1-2	CASSPGRGVIYGYTF	TGTGCCAGCTCACCGGGCAGGGGGGTGATCTATGGCTACACCTTC
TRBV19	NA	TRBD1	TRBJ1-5	CASMGTVASHQPQHF	TGTGCCAGTATGGGGACAGTGGCCAGCCATCAGCCCCAGCATTTT
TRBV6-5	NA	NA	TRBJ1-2	CASIRTASNYGYTF	TGTGCCAGCATTAGAACCGCTTCTAACTATGGCTACACCTTC
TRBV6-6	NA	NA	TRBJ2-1	CASRGDRQGYNEQFF	TGTGCCAGCCGGGGGGACAGACAGGGGTACAATGAGCAGTTCTTC
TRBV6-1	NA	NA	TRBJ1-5	CASSEYEGPGPQHF	TGTGCCAGCAGTGAATATGAAGGCCCGGGGCCCCAGCATTTT
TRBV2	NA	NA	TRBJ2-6	CAGQPSGANVLTF	TGTGCCGGACAGCCCTCTGGGGCCAACGTCCTGACTTTC
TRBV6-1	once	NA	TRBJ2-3	CASSEQGTGYTDTQYF	TGTGCCAGCAGTGAACAGGGTACCGGGTACACAGATACGCAGTATTTT
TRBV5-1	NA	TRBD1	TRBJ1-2	CASSVMGQGDGYTF	TGCGCCAGCAGCGTGATGGGACAGGGAGATGGCTACACCTTC
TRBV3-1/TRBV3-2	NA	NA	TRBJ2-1	CASSHPYRDYNEQFF	TGTGCCAGCAGCCACCCTTACCGGGACTACAATGAGCAGTTCTTC
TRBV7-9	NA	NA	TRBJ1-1	CASSDTGRGDTEAFF	TGTGCCAGCAGCGATACAGGGAGGGGTGACACTGAAGCTTTCTTT
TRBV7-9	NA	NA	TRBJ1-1	CASSLGQGFEAFF	TGTGCCAGCAGCTTAGGGCAGGGCTTTGAAGCTTTCTTT
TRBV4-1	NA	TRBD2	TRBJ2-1	CASSLGLAFYNEQFF	TGCGCCAGCAGCCTGGGACTAGCCTTCTACAATGAGCAGTTCTTC
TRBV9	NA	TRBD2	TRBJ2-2	CASSSLWTSREQELFF	TGTGCCAGCTCATCTCTATGGACTAGCCGCGAACAGGAGCTGTTTTTT
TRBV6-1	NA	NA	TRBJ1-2	CASSEFRGYTF	TGTGCCAGCAGTGAATTCAGGGGCTACACCTTC
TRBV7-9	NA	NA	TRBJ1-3	CASSFTRTKSNTIYF	TGTGCCAGCAGCTTCACGAGGACAAAGTCGAACACCATATATTTT
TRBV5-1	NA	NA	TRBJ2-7	CASSPGGLSYEQYF	TGCGCCAGCAGCCCTGGAGGACTTTCCTACGAGCAGTACTTC
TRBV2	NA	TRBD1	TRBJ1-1	CASSEDRNRGAFF	TGTGCCAGCAGTGAAGATAGGAACAGGGGAGCTTTCTTT
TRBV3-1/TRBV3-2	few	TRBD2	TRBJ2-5	CASSQTSVGAQYF	TGTGCCAGCAGCCAAACTAGCGTAGGGGCCCAGTACTTC
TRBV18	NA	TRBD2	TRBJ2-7	CASSPPLTSGDSYEQYF	TGTGCCAGCTCACCACCGTTGACTAGCGGGGACTCCTACGAGCAGTACTTC
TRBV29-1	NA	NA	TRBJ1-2	CSVQLIGSYGYTF	TGCAGCGTCCAACTAATTGGCTCCTATGGCTACACCTTC
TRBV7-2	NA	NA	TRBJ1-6	CASSFLGVASNSPLHF	TGTGCCAGCAGCTTCTTAGGGGTCGCGAGTAATTCACCCCTCCACTTT
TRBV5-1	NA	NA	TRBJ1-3	CASSPGGTRASGNTIYF	TGCGCCAGCAGCCCAGGTGGGACTAGGGCCTCTGGAAACACCATATATTTT
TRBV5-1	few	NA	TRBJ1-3	CASSLNGAGNTIYF	TGCGCCAGCAGCTTGAACGGGGCTGGAAACACCATATATTTT
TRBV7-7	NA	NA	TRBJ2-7	CASSLGEAYEQYF	TGTGCCAGCAGCTTAGGGGAGGCCTACGAGCAGTACTTC
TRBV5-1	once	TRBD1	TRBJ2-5	CASSPTGDAQETQYF	TGCGCCAGCAGTCCGACAGGGGACGCCCAAGAGACCCAGTACTTC
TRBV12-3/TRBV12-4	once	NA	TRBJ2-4	CASSPDFSDIQYF	TGTGCCAGCTCCCCGGACTTTTCAGACATTCAGTACTTC
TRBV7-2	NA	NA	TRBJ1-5	CASSPQAMSNQPQHF	TGTGCCAGCAGCCCCCAGGCGATGAGCAATCAGCCCCAGCATTTT
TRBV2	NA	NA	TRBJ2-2	CASSGLPNTGELFF	TGTGCCAGCAGCGGTCTCCCGAACACCGGGGAGCTGTTTTTT
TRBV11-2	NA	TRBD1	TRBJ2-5	CASSRGQGGETQYF	TGTGCCAGCAGCCGCGGACAGGGCGGAGAGACCCAGTACTTC
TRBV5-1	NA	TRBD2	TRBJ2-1	CASGLAGEDNEQFF	TGCGCCAGCGGACTAGCGGGGGAGGACAATGAGCAGTTCTTC
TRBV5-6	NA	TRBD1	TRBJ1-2	CASSLDWQGGPYGYTF	TGTGCCAGCAGCTTGGATTGGCAGGGGGGCCCTTATGGCTACACCTTC
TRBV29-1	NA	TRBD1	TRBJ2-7	CSVGQAYEQYF	TGCAGCGTGGGACAGGCCTACGAGCAGTACTTC
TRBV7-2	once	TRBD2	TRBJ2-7	CASSLESGGAHEQYF	TGTGCCAGCAGCTTAGAGAGCGGGGGGGCACACGAGCAGTACTTC
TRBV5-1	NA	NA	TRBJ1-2	CASSLAGENYGYTF	TGCGCCAGCAGCTTGGCCGGGGAGAACTATGGCTACACCTTC
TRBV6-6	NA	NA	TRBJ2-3	CASSGQSTDTQYF	TGTGCCAGCAGCGGTCAAAGCACAGATACGCAGTATTTT
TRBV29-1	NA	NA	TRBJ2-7	CSVVRAYEQYF	TGCAGCGTTGTTAGAGCCTACGAGCAGTACTTC
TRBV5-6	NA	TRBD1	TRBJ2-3	CASSLLDRVPTDTQYF	TGTGCCAGCAGCTTACTGGACAGGGTGCCCACAGATACGCAGTATTTT
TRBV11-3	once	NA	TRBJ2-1	CASSLGLRRENQFF	TGTGCCAGCAGCTTAGGACTACGCCGGGAAAACCAGTTCTTC
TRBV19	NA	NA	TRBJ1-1	CASSKVQGFDTEAFF	TGTGCCAGTAGTAAAGTCCAGGGATTCGACACTGAAGCTTTCTTT
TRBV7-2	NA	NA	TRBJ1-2	CASSLQATGGYTF	TGTGCCAGCAGCCTACAGGCTACCGGGGGCTACACCTTC
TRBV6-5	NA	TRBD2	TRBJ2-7	CASSYLRGVSYEQYF	TGTGCCAGCAGTTACTTGCGGGGGGTCTCCTACGAGCAGTACTTC
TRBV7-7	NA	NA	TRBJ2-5	CASSLDWTPRGTQYF	TGTGCCAGCAGCTTAGATTGGACTCCCCGGGGGACCCAGTACTTC
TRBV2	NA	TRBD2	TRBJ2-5	CASSPRTSGQETQYF	TGTGCCAGCAGTCCTAGGACTAGCGGCCAAGAGACCCAGTACTTC
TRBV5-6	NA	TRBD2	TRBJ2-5	CASSLVGGGAFETQYF	TGTGCCAGCAGCTTGGTTGGCGGGGGGGCCTTCGAGACCCAGTACTTC
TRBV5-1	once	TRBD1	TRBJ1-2	CASADRGDGYTF	TGCGCCAGTGCGGACAGGGGGGATGGCTACACCTTC
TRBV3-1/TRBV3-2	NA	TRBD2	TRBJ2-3	CASSTSGARTDTQYF	TGTGCCAGCAGTACGAGCGGGGCTCGCACAGATACGCAGTATTTT
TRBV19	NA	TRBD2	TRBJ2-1	CASSKASGAQIDEQFF	TGTGCCAGTAGTAAGGCTAGCGGGGCCCAGATCGATGAGCAGTTCTTC
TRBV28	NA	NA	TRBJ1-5	CASSPSELNQPQHF	TGTGCCAGCAGTCCGTCGGAGCTCAATCAGCCCCAGCATTTT
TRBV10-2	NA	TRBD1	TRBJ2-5	CASSELGQGNYQETQYF	TGCGCCAGCAGTGAGCTGGGACAGGGTAATTACCAAGAGACCCAGTACTTC
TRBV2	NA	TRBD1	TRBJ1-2	CASSSGTEQLYGYTF	TGTGCCAGCAGCTCCGGGACAGAGCAACTCTATGGCTACACCTTC
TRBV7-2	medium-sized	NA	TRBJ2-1	CASSRYNEQFF	TGTGCCAGCAGTCGGTACAATGAGCAGTTCTTC
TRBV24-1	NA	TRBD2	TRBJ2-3	CATSDFRGLAGAGDTQYF	TGTGCCACCAGTGATTTCCGCGGACTAGCGGGGGCGGGGGATACGCAGTATTTT